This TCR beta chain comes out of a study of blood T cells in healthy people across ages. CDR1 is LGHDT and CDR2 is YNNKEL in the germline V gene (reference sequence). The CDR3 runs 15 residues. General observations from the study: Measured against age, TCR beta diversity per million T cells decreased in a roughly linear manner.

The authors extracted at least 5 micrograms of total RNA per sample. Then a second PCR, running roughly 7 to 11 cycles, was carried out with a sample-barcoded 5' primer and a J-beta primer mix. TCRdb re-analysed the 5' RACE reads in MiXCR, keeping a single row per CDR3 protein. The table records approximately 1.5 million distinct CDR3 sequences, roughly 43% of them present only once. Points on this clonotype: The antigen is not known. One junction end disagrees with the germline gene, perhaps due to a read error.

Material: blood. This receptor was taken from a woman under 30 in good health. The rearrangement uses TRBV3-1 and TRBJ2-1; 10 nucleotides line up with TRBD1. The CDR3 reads CAGSQNSGTGDEQFF. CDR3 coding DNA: TGTGCCGGCAGCCAAAATAGCGGGACAGGGGATGAGCAGTTCTTC.